Listed below are T cell receptor beta chains from one sample, sequenced in a study of blood T cells in healthy people across ages. One entry per CDR3 protein, called by TCRdb with MiXCR from the 5' RACE reads. The repertoire holds about 730,000 distinct CDR3 sequences, roughly 47% seen once, with roughly 19% in the top ten. Sample: blood. The receptors were sampled from a woman in her fifties or sixties in good health. CDR3s leave out the opening cysteine and the closing phenylalanine or tryptophan. Each record gives: D gene, clone size, V gene, J gene, CDR3 protein. The D gene is left open where the match is weak. For some rows the clone size is stated as once, few or many, or as a class when expanded; others skip it.

D gene: TRBD1; clone size: few; V gene: TRBV6-5; J gene: TRBJ1-5; CDR3 protein: ASSRDRGRSQPQH
D gene: TRBD1; clone size: many; V gene: TRBV24-1; J gene: TRBJ2-7; CDR3 protein: ATSDQQGYEQY
D gene: TRBD2; clone size: -; V gene: TRBV20-1; J gene: TRBJ2-7; CDR3 protein: SVYGAGSYYGQY
D gene: -; clone size: -; V gene: TRBV18; J gene: TRBJ1-1; CDR3 protein: ASSRQDTEAF
D gene: -; clone size: few; V gene: TRBV25-1; J gene: TRBJ2-7; CDR3 protein: ASSELAESCEQY
D gene: TRBD2; clone size: few; V gene: TRBV20-1; J gene: TRBJ2-1; CDR3 protein: SARDFSGRASYNEQF
D gene: TRBD1; clone size: -; V gene: TRBV7-2; J gene: TRBJ1-4; CDR3 protein: ASSLTGGLGEKLF
D gene: -; clone size: -; V gene: TRBV3-1; J gene: TRBJ1-2; CDR3 protein: ASSQDREAHGYT
D gene: -; clone size: few; V gene: TRBV25-1; J gene: TRBJ2-1; CDR3 protein: ASSPKGGWRDEQF
D gene: -; clone size: few; V gene: TRBV6-2/TRBV6-3; J gene: TRBJ1-2; CDR3 protein: ASSSPGNRVDGYT
D gene: TRBD1; clone size: few; V gene: TRBV29-1; J gene: TRBJ1-5; CDR3 protein: SVRDRDLWQPQH
D gene: -; clone size: -; V gene: TRBV18; J gene: TRBJ2-6; CDR3 protein: ASSPAVVISGANVLT
D gene: TRBD2; clone size: -; V gene: TRBV12-3/TRBV12-4; J gene: TRBJ2-5; CDR3 protein: ASSPSGGGGETQY
D gene: TRBD2; clone size: -; V gene: TRBV2; J gene: TRBJ2-1; CDR3 protein: ASTLDTSGYNEQF
D gene: TRBD1; clone size: -; V gene: TRBV12-3/TRBV12-4; J gene: TRBJ1-1; CDR3 protein: ASSFGLRGAALTEAF
D gene: TRBD2; clone size: -; V gene: TRBV7-9; J gene: TRBJ2-1; CDR3 protein: ASEGGSVNEQF
D gene: -; clone size: few; V gene: TRBV5-6; J gene: TRBJ1-2; CDR3 protein: ASSFGLGINYGYT
D gene: -; clone size: -; V gene: TRBV20-1; J gene: TRBJ2-1; CDR3 protein: SAVRVNPDNEQF
D gene: TRBD1; clone size: -; V gene: TRBV20-1; J gene: TRBJ1-6; CDR3 protein: SAVAGTGAIPLH
D gene: -; clone size: few; V gene: TRBV21-1; J gene: TRBJ2-4; CDR3 protein: ASSKTSGVKNIQY
D gene: -; clone size: -; V gene: TRBV7-6; J gene: TRBJ2-5; CDR3 protein: ASSPEGARPHQETQY
D gene: -; clone size: -; V gene: TRBV6-5; J gene: TRBJ2-3; CDR3 protein: ASSYSSTGGPTDTQY
D gene: TRBD1; clone size: -; V gene: TRBV5-1; J gene: TRBJ1-1; CDR3 protein: ASSLNIGRGTEAF
D gene: -; clone size: many; V gene: TRBV7-2; J gene: TRBJ2-5; CDR3 protein: ASMLAGSETQY
D gene: -; clone size: few; V gene: TRBV12-3/TRBV12-4; J gene: TRBJ2-7; CDR3 protein: ASSPDAISEQY
D gene: TRBD1; clone size: -; V gene: TRBV3-1; J gene: TRBJ2-4; CDR3 protein: ASSQVGTGAKEQY
D gene: -; clone size: -; V gene: TRBV12-3/TRBV12-4; J gene: TRBJ2-1; CDR3 protein: ASSQGHPAGNEQF
D gene: -; clone size: -; V gene: TRBV27; J gene: TRBJ1-1; CDR3 protein: ASSSLGGGNTEAF
D gene: TRBD2; clone size: few; V gene: TRBV6-4; J gene: TRBJ2-3; CDR3 protein: ASSDSGSPDTQY
D gene: TRBD1; clone size: few; V gene: TRBV6-5; J gene: TRBJ2-3; CDR3 protein: ASSPGTGGIDTQY
D gene: TRBD2; clone size: -; V gene: TRBV5-1; J gene: TRBJ2-3; CDR3 protein: ASSQPWAGGTDTQY
D gene: -; clone size: -; V gene: TRBV5-1; J gene: TRBJ1-2; CDR3 protein: ASRPEGAGGYT
D gene: -; clone size: -; V gene: TRBV29-1; J gene: TRBJ2-7; CDR3 protein: SVYFEDSTYEQY
D gene: TRBD2; clone size: few; V gene: TRBV28; J gene: TRBJ2-7; CDR3 protein: ASALSYGGAISYEQY
D gene: -; clone size: few; V gene: TRBV24-1; J gene: TRBJ2-3; CDR3 protein: ATSGGLSTDTQY
D gene: -; clone size: -; V gene: TRBV9; J gene: TRBJ2-1; CDR3 protein: ASSGEDFTYNEQF
D gene: -; clone size: many; V gene: TRBV6-2/TRBV6-3; J gene: TRBJ2-5; CDR3 protein: ASSGGGYQETQY
D gene: TRBD2; clone size: few; V gene: TRBV9; J gene: TRBJ2-5; CDR3 protein: ASSVGGRQETQY
D gene: TRBD1; clone size: once; V gene: TRBV7-2; J gene: TRBJ2-5; CDR3 protein: ASSQQGLGGNQPQY
D gene: TRBD1; clone size: once; V gene: TRBV20-1; J gene: TRBJ2-1; CDR3 protein: SARQGQEQF
D gene: -; clone size: few; V gene: TRBV10-3; J gene: TRBJ1-2; CDR3 protein: ASTSGVSNYGYT
D gene: -; clone size: many; V gene: TRBV29-1; J gene: TRBJ2-5; CDR3 protein: SVEGGGLQETQY
D gene: -; clone size: -; V gene: TRBV6-1; J gene: TRBJ2-7; CDR3 protein: ASKGQISYEQY
D gene: -; clone size: few; V gene: TRBV6-5; J gene: TRBJ2-5; CDR3 protein: ASSFQGQGYYNEQY
D gene: TRBD1; clone size: once; V gene: TRBV7-9; J gene: TRBJ2-1; CDR3 protein: ASSPIDRGNNEQF
D gene: -; clone size: -; V gene: TRBV2; J gene: TRBJ2-7; CDR3 protein: ASIGGPTYEQY